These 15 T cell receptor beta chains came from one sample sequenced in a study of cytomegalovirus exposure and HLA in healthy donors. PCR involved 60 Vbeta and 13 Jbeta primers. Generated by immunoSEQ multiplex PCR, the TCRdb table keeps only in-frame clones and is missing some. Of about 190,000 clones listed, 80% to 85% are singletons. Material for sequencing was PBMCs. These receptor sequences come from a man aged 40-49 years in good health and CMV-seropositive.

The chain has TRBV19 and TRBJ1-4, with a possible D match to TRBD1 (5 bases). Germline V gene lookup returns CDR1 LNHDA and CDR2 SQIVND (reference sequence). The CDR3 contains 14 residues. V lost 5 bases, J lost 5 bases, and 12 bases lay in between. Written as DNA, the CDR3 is TGTGCCAGTAGTCCCAGGAGGGGCAATGAAAAACTGTTTTTT. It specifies CASSPRRGNEKLFF. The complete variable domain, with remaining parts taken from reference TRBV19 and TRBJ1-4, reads DGGITQSPKYLFRKEGQNVTLSCEQNLNHDAMYWYRQDPGQGLRLIYYSQIVNDFQKGDIAEGYSVSREKKESFPLTVTSAQKNPTAFYLCASSPRRGNEKLFFGSGTQLSVL.

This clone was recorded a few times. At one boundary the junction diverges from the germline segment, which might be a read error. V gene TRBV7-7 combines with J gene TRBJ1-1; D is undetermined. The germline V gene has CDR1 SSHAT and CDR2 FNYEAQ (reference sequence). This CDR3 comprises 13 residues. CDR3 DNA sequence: TGTGCTAGCAGCTTAAAGGAGGGCACTGAAGCTTTCTTT. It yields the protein CASSLKEGTEAFF.

CDR3 in DNA: TGTGCCAGCAGCTTGGGCCTAGCTGCCGGGGAGCTGTTTTTT. The encoded protein is CASSLGLAAGELFF. The V call is TRBV5-4, the J call TRBJ2-2; possible D gene TRBD2, 5 bases. The germline V gene encodes CDR1 SGHNT and CDR2 YYREEE (reference sequence). CDR3 length equals 14 residues. V lost 0 bases and J 6 bases, leaving 9 bases between the germline ends.

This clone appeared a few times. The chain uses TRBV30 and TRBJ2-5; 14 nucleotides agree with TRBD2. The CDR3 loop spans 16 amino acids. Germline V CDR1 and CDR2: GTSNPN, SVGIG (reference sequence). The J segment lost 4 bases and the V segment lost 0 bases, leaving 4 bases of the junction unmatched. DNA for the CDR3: TGTGCCTGGAGTGTGACTAGCGGGGGGGCCGGAGAGACCCAGTACTTC. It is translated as CAWSVTSGGAGETQYF. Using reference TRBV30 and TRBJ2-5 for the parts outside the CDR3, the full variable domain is SQTIHQWPATLVQPVGSPLSLECTVEGTSNPNLYWYRQAAGRGLQLLFYSVGIGQISSEVPQNLSASRPQDRQFILSSKKLLLSDSGFYLCAWSVTSGGAGETQYFGPGTRLLVL.

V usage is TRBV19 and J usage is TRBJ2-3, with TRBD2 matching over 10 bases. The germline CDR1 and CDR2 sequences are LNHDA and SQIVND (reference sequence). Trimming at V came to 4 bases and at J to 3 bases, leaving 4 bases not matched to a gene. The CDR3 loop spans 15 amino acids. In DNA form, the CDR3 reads TGTGCCAGTAGTAAAGCGGGGGGGCTTACAGATACGCAGTATTTT. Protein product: CASSKAGGLTDTQYF.

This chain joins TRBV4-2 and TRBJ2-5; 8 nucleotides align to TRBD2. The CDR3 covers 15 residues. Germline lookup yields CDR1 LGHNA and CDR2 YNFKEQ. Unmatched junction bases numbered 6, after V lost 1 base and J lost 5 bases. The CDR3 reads CASSQVGVAGETQYF. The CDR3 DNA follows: TGTGCCAGCAGCCAAGTTGGGGTAGCGGGGGAGACCCAGTACTTC.

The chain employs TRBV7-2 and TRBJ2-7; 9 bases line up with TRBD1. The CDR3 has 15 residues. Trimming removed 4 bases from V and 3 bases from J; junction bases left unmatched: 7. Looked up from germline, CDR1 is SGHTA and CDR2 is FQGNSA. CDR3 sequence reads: CASSSETGGNYEQYF. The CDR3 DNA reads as TGTGCCAGCAGCTCCGAGACAGGGGGTAACTACGAGCAGTACTTC. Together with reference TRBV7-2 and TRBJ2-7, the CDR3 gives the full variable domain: GAGVSQSPSNKVTEKGKDVELRCDPISGHTALYWYRQSLGQGLEFLIYFQGNSAPDKSGLPSDRFSAERTGGSVSTLTIQRTQQEDSAVYLCASSSETGGNYEQYFGPGTRLTVT.

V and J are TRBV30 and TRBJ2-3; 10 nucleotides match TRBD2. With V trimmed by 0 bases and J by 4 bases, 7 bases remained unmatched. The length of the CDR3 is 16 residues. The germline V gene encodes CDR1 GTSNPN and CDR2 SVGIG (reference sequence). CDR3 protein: CAWSVLSSGGPDTQYF. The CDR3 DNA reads TGTGCCTGGAGTGTACTGAGTAGCGGGGGGCCAGATACGCAGTATTTT.

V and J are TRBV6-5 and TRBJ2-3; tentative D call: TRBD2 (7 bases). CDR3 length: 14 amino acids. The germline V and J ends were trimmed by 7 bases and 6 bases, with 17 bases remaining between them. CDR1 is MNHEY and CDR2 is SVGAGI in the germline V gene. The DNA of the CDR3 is TGTGCCAGCACTAAGGGGGGGGCGCGGGATACGCAGTATTTT. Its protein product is CASTKGGARDTQYF.

The CDR3: CATSRVGGTKAYEKLFF. CDR3 bases: TGTGCCACCAGCAGAGTGGGCGGGACCAAGGCATATGAAAAACTGTTTTTT. The chain employs TRBV15 and TRBJ1-4, with D perhaps matching TRBD1 (5 bases). CDR3 length equals 17 residues. Germline loops: CDR1 LNHNV, CDR2 YYDKDF (reference sequence). V lost 1 base, J lost 6 bases, and 18 bases lay in between.

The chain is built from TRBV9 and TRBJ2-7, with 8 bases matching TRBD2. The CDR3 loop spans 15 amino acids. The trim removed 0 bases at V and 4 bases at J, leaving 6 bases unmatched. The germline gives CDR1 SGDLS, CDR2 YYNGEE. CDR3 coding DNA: TGTGCCAGCAGCGTAGAAGCGGGGGCGATGTACGAGCAGTACTTC. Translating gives CASSVEAGAMYEQYF. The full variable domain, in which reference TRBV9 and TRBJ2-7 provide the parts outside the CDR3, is DSGVTQTPKHLITATGQRVTLRCSPRSGDLSVYWYQQSLDQGLQFLIQYYNGEERAKGNILERFSAQQFPDLHSELNLSSLELGDSALYFCASSVEAGAMYEQYFGPGTRLTVT.

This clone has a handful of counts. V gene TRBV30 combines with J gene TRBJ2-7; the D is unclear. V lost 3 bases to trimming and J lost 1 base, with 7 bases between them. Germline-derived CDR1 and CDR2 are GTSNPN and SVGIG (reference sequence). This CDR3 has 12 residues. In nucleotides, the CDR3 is TGTGCCTGGAGAAGGAGATCCTACGAGCAGTACTTC. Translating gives CAWRRRSYEQYF.

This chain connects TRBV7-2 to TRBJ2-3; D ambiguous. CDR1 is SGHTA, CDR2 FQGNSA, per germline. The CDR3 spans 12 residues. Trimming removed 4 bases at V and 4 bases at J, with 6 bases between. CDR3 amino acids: CASSSVSDTQYF. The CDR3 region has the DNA TGTGCCAGCAGCTCCGTATCAGATACGCAGTATTTT.

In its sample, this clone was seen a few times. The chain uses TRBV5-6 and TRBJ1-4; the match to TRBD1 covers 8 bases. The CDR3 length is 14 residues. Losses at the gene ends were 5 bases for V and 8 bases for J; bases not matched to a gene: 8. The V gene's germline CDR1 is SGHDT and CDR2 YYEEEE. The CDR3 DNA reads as TGTGCCAGCAGTATACCAGGACAGGGCGAAAAACTGTTTTTT. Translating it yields CASSIPGQGEKLFF.

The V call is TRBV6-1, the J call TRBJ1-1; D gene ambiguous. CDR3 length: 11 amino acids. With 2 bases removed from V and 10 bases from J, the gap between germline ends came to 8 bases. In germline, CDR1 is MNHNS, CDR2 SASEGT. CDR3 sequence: CASSELAVAFF. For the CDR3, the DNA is TGTGCCAGCAGTGAATTGGCTGTAGCTTTCTTT.